These 8 T cell receptor beta chains share one sample of origin, sequenced in a study of blood T cell repertoires in COVID-19. Profiling relied on immunoSEQ multiplex PCR, and the TCRdb table lists in-frame clones only, not all of them. Seen here are around 370,000 clones, under 95% observed once, and the top ten hold 3% to 4%. Sequenced input: peripheral blood. The receptor set was obtained from a woman aged 18-30 years who had recovered from COVID-19.

A word on this clone: Other DNA sequences from this sample encode an identical CDR3 as well. V and J are TRBV28 and TRBJ1-2; 7 bases fit TRBD1. Germline CDR1 reads MDHEN; CDR2 reads SYDVKM. V trimming: 3 bases; J trimming: 5 bases; junction bases outside the gene matches: 0. This CDR3 comprises 12 residues. The CDR3 region is CASSLTGYGYTF. Here the CDR3 DNA reads TGTGCCAGCAGTTTGACAGGGTATGGCTACACCTTC.

The chain is built from TRBV27 and TRBJ1-2; 7 bases are a match to TRBD1. The germline V gene encodes CDR1 MNHEY and CDR2 SMNVEV (reference sequence). V gave up 8 bases and J gave up 2 bases; unmatched junction bases: 5. This CDR3 is built from 13 residues. The CDR3 spells CASSTDRNYGYTF. In DNA, the CDR3 is TGTGCCAGCTCCACGGACAGGAACTATGGCTACACCTTC.

The chain joins TRBV27 to TRBJ2-3, with 11 bases matching TRBD2. V trimming: 3 bases; J trimming: 3 bases; junction bases outside the gene matches: 11. This CDR3 is 18 amino acids long. Germline assignment: CDR1 MNHEY and CDR2 SMNVEV (reference sequence). The CDR3 loop reads CASSFGLAGGVSTDTQYF. As DNA, the CDR3 is TGTGCCAGCAGTTTTGGGCTAGCGGGAGGTGTTTCAACAGATACGCAGTATTTT.

This chain links TRBV5-1 with TRBJ1-4, with 9 bases aligning to TRBD1. The germline gives CDR1 SGHRS, CDR2 YFSETQ. Losses at the gene ends were 8 bases for V and 7 bases for J; bases not matched to a gene: 15. The CDR3 is 16 residues long. The DNA of the CDR3 is TGCGCCAGTACCAGCGGGACAGGGATAGTTGGTGAAAAACTGTTTTTT. Residues: CASTSGTGIVGEKLFF.

CDR3 residues: CASAASRGTEAFF. The DNA of the CDR3 is TGTGCCAGCGCAGCTTCCCGGGGCACTGAAGCTTTCTTT. The V gene is TRBV27, the J gene TRBJ1-1; D gene ambiguous. Germline CDR1 and CDR2: MNHEY and SMNVEV (reference sequence). This CDR3 region has 13 residues. Trimming left V 8 bases short and J 4 bases short, with 14 bases between.

J is TRBJ1-5 and V is TRBV5-8, with unresolved D. V was trimmed by 2 bases and J by 6 bases, leaving 15 bases between them. Germline CDR1 reads SGHTS; CDR2 reads YDEGEE. The CDR3 spans 15 residues. The CDR3 region has the DNA TGTGCCAGCAGCTTCCCAGGCTCCCCAAGTCAGCCCCAGCATTTT. Translation gives CASSFPGSPSQPQHF.

As DNA, the CDR3 is TGTGCCAGCAGCTTAGAACGGGGGAGTGTCACCGGGGAGCTGTTTTTT. Its translation is CASSLERGSVTGELFF. V gene TRBV7-2 combines with J gene TRBJ2-2, with a possible D match to TRBD2 (6 bases). The CDR3 consists of 16 residues. Germline-derived CDR1 and CDR2 are SGHTA and FQGNSA. Trimming removed 1 base at V and 4 bases at J, with 13 bases between.

The V call is TRBV6-2 or TRBV6-3, the J call TRBJ2-3, with TRBD1 matching 10 bases. J lost 5 bases, V lost 6 bases, and 14 bases had no gene match. Germline CDR1 reads MNHEY; CDR2 reads SVGEGT. The CDR3 contains 17 residues. CDR3 protein: CASSEENRQGALDTQYF. The CDR3 region has the DNA TGTGCCAGCAGCGAGGAGAACCGACAGGGGGCTTTAGATACGCAGTATTTT.